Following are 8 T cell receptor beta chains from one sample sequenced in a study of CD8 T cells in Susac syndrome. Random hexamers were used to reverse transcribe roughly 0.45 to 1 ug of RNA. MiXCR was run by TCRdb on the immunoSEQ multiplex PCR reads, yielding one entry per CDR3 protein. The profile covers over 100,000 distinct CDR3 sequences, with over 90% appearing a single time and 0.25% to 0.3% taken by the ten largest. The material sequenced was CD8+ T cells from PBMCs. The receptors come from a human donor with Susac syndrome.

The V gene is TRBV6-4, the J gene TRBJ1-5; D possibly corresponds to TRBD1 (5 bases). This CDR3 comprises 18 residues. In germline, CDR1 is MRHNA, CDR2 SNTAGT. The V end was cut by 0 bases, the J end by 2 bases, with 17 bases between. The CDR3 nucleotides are TGTGCCAGCAGTGACTCGCCTTCGGGGGTCAGGGGCAATCAGCCCCAGCATTTT. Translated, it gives CASSDSPSGVRGNQPQHF.

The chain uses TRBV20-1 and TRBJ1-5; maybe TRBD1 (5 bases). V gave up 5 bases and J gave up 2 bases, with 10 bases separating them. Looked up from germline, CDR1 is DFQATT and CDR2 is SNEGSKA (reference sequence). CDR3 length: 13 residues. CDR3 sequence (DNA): TGCAGTGCTGCAGGGACGGGCAATCAGCCCCAGCATTTT. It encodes CSAAGTGNQPQHF.

Written as DNA, the CDR3 is TGTGCCAGCAGCGTAGGGGAAACAGGGACAGATACGCAGTATTTT. The encoded protein is CASSVGETGTDTQYF. This sequence joins TRBV9 and TRBJ2-3; D is possibly TRBD1 (6 bases). Trimming took off 0 bases at V and 3 bases at J, with 11 bases between the two ends. The CDR3 extends over 15 amino acids. Germline V CDR1 and CDR2: SGDLS, YYNGEE.

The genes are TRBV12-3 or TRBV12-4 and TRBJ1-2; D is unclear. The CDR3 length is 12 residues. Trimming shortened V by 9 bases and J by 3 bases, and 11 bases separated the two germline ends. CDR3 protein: CASSWQYYGYTF. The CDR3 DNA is TGTGCCAGTTCCTGGCAGTACTATGGCTACACCTTC.

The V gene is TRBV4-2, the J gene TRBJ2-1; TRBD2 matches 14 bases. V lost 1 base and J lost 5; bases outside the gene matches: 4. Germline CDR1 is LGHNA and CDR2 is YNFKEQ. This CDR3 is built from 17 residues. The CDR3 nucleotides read TGTGCCAGCAGCCAAGGGACTAGCGGGGGGTTCGACAATGAGCAGTTCTTC. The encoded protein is CASSQGTSGGFDNEQFF.

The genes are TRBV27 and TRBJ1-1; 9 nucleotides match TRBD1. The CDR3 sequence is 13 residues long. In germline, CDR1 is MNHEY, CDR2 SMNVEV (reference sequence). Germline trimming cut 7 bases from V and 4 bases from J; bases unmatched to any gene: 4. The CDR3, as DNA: TGTGCCAGCACCGAACAGGGGGCCACTGAAGCTTTCTTT. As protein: CASTEQGATEAFF.

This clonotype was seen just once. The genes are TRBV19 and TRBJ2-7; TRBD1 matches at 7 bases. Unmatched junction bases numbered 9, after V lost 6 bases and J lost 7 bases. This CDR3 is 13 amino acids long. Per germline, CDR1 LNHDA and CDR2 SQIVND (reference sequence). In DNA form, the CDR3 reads TGTGCCAGTAGCCCAGACAGGGATCGGGAGCAGTACTTC. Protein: CASSPDRDREQYF.

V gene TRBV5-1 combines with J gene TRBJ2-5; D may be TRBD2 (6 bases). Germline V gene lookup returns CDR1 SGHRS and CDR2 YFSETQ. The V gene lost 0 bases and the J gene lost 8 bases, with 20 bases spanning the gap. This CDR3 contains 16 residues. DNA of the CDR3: TGCGCCAGCAGCTTGGGGTGGGGAGGCGCGAGTGAAACCCAGTACTTC. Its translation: CASSLGWGGASETQYF.